This T cell receptor (beta chain) was found in a study of blood T cell repertoires in COVID-19 (TCRdb year 2020). In the study overall: Samples from collaborators originated in the United States, Italy and Spain and spanned both the acute and convalescent phases of COVID-19. The repertoires were released in a freely available public database meant as a resource for research on the immune response to SARS-CoV-2. Subjects who had been exposed to COVID-19, were actively infected with it, or had recovered from it provided the deeply sampled blood TCRbeta repertoires that made up the dataset. HLA class I and class II types, where available, came from metadata supplied by the sample provider rather than from assay-based typing. The sample metadata nearly always contained a de-identified subject ID, COVID-19 status, age in years and sex. Samples were obtained from the ongoing ImmuneRACE study (first 160 participants) and from 1,254 subjects provided by 6 global collaborators. The material from the prospective study consisted of cDNA or gDNA derived from T cells, B-cell-depleted T cells, or PBMCs. What the work shows at the level of the full study, not this receptor alone: The amount of clinical and demographic metadata varied by source and participant and was provided uncurated.

At one collaborating source in Seattle, patients were enrolled during active infection and were followed longitudinally through the course of disease. Each collaborating institution followed its own protocols to collect whole blood in K2EDTA tubes. For TCRbeta analysis, collaborators shipped samples as frozen whole blood, isolated PBMCs, or DNA extracted from either of those sample types. TCRbeta CDR3 regions were amplified from genomic DNA by means of the immunoSEQ Assay, a bias-controlled multiplex PCR. In the authors' own workflow: The number of nucleated cells in each sample was estimated from the amplification of reference gene primers within the assay. To quantify the absolute abundance of each unique TCRbeta CDR3 rearrangement, sequence reads were collapsed and filtered. For each sample, productive Simpson clonality was calculated by taking the square root of Simpson's diversity index across productive rearrangements. TCRdb re-hosts the immuneACCESS table, in-frame sequences only. Its copies lack some clones; in the studies checked, an unresolved V gene accounts for under half of them, and the cause for the rest is not known. That table supplies the V and J calls and clone size; D and trimming were determined from the DNA. The sample yields 70,000 or so clones; roughly 80% were counted once. The ten most abundant clones make up 9.5% to 15% of the sample.

Sequences SGHKS (CDR1) and YYEKEE (CDR2) are obtained from the germline V gene (reference sequence). V is shortened by 4 bases, J by 6 bases, and the region joining them spans 7 bases. The CDR3 goes from the cysteine to the phenylalanine over 12 residues. The retained sequence is limited to the CDR3, 36 bases, with the frame set at the first base. Worth noting for this clone: Its binding antigen is unknown. The record has no base qualities; no much larger clone is one base away.

Specimen: peripheral blood. This TCR came from a man aged 45-65 years with COVID-19, enrolled during active disease. The V and J genes are TRBV5-5 and TRBJ1-4, with no reliable assignment of the D segment. Here the CDR3 is given as CASSRGDEKLFF. In nucleotides, the sequence is TGTGCCAGCAGCCGGGGAGATGAAAAACTGTTTTTT.